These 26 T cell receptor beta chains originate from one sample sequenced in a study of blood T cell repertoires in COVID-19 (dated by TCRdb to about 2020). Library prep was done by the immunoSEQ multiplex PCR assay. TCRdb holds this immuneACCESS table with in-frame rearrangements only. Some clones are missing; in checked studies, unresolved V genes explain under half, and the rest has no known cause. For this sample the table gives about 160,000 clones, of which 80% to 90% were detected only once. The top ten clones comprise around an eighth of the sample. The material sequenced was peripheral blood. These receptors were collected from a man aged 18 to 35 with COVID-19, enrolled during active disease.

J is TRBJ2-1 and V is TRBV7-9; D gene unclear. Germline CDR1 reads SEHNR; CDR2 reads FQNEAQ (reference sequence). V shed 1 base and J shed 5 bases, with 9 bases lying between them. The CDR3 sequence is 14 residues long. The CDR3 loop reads CASSLGSFNNEQFF. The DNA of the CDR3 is TGTGCCAGCAGCTTAGGGAGCTTCAACAATGAGCAGTTCTTC.

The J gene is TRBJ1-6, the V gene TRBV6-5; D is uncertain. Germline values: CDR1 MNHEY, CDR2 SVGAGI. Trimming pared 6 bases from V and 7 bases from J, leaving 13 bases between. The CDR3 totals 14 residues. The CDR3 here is CASSPPGTNSPLHF. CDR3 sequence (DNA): TGTGCCAGCAGCCCCCCGGGAACCAATTCACCCCTCCACTTT.

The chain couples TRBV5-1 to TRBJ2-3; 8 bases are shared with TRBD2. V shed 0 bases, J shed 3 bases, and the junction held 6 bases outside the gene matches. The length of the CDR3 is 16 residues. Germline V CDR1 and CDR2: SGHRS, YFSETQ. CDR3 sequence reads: CASSLGVAGRTDTQYF. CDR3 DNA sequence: TGCGCCAGCAGCTTGGGGGTAGCGGGGCGAACAGATACGCAGTATTTT.

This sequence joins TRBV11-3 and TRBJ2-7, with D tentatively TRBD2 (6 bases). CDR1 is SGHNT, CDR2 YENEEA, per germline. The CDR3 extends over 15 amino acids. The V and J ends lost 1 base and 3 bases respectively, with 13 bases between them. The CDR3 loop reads CASSLGISGNYEQYF. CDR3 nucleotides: TGTGCCAGCAGCTTAGGTATTAGCGGCAACTACGAGCAGTACTTC.

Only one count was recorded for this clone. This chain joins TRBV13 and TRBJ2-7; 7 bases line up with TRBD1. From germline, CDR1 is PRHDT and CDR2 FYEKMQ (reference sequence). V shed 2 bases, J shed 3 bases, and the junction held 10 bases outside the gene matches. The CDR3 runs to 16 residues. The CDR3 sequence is CASSLRSRGLNYEQYF. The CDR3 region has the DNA TGTGCCAGCAGCTTAAGGTCAAGGGGGCTCAACTACGAGCAGTACTTC.

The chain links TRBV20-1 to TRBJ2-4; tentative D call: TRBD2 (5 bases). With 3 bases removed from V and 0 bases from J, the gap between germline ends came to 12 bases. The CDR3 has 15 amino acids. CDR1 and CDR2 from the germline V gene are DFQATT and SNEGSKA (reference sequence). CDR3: CSASRLGLAKNIQYF. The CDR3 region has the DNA TGCAGTGCTAGTAGGCTCGGACTAGCCAAAAACATTCAGTACTTC.

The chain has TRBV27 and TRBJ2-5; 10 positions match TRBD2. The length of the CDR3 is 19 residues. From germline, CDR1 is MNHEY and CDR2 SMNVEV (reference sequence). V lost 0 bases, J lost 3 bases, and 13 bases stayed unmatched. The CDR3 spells CASSLSFTRASGRKETQYF. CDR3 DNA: TGTGCCAGCAGTTTATCCTTCACCAGGGCTAGCGGGAGAAAAGAGACCCAGTACTTC.

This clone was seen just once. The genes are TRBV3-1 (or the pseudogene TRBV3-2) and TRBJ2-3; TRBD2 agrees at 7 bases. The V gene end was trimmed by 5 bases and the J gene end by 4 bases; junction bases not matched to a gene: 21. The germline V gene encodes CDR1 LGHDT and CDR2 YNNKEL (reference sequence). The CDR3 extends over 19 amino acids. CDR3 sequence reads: CASSRKTMITGRWPDTQYF. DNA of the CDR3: TGTGCCAGCAGCAGAAAGACTATGATAACCGGGAGGTGGCCAGATACGCAGTATTTT.

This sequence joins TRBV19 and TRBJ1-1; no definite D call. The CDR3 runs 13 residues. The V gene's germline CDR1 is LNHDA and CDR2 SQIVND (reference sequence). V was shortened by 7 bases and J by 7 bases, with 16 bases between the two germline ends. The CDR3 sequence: CASTFMGVGEAFF. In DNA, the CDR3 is TGTGCCAGTACCTTCATGGGCGTTGGTGAAGCTTTCTTT.

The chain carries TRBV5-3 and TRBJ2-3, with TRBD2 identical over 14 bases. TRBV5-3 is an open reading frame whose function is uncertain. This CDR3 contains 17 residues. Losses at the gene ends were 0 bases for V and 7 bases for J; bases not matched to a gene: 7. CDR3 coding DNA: TGTGCCAGAAGCTTGGAGGGACTAGCGGGAGCTGTATATACGCAGTATTTT. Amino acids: CARSLEGLAGAVYTQYF.

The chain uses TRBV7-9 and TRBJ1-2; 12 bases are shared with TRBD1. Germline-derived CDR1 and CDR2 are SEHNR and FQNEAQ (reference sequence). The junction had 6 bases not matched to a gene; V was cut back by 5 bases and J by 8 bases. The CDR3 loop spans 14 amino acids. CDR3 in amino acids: CASSLGQGAQGYTF. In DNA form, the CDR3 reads TGTGCCAGCAGCCTGGGACAGGGGGCTCAAGGCTACACCTTC.

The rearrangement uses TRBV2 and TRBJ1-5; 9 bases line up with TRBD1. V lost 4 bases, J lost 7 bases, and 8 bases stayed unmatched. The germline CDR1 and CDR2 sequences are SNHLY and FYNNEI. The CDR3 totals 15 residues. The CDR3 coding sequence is TGTGCCAGCAGTGCCGGACAGGGGACGGGACAGCCCCAGCATTTT. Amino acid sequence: CASSAGQGTGQPQHF.

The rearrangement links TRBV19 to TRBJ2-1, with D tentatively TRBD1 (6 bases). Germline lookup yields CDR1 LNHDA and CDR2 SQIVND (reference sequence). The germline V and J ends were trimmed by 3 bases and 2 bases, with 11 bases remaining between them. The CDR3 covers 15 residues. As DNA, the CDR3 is TGTGCCAGTAGTATTTCTTCAGGGGCCTACAATGAGCAGTTCTTC. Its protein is CASSISSGAYNEQFF. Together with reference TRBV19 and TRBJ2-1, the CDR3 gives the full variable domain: DGGITQSPKYLFRKEGQNVTLSCEQNLNHDAMYWYRQDPGQGLRLIYYSQIVNDFQKGDIAEGYSVSREKKESFPLTVTSAQKNPTAFYLCASSISSGAYNEQFFGPGTRLTVL.

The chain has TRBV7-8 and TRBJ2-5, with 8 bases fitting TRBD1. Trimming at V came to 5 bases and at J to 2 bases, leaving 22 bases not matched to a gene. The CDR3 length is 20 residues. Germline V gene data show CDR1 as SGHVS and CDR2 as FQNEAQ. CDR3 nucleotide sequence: TGTGCCAGCAGCCCCCGACCTCCTTTCCGGGACAGGCTGGGTCAAGAGACCCAGTACTTC. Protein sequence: CASSPRPPFRDRLGQETQYF.

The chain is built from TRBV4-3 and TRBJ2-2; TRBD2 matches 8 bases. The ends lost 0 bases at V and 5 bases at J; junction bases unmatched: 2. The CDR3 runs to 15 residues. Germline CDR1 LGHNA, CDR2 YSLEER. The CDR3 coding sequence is TGCGCCAGCAGCCAAGATCGGGGGGGGACCGGGGAGCTGTTTTTT. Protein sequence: CASSQDRGGTGELFF.

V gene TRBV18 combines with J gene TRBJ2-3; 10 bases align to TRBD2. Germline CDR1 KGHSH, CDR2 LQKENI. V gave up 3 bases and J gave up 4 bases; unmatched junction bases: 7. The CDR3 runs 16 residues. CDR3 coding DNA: TGTGCCAGCTCACCCTTAGCTAGCGGGAGACCAGATACGCAGTATTTT. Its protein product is CASSPLASGRPDTQYF.

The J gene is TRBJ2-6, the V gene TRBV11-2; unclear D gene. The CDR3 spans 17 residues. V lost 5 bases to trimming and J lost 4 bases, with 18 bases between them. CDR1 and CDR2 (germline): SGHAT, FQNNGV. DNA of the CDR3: TGTGCCAGCAGCATCCCGTTTGTGGGCCCCGGGGCCAACGTCCTGACTTTC. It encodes CASSIPFVGPGANVLTF. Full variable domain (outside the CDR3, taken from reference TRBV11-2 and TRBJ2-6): EAGVAQSPRYKIIEKRQSVAFWCNPISGHATLYWYQQILGQGPKLLIQFQNNGVVDDSQLPKDRFSAERLKGVDSTLKIQPAKLEDSAVYLCASSIPFVGPGANVLTFGAGSRLTVL.

The DNA for the CDR3 is TGTGCCTGGAGTGCATCGACAGGGCTCGGCGTCCTGACTTTC. Protein product: CAWSASTGLGVLTF. This sequence joins TRBV30 and TRBJ2-6, with TRBD1 matching over 7 bases. The CDR3 consists of 14 residues. With V trimmed by 1 base and J by 12 bases, 9 bases remained unmatched. Germline CDR1 GTSNPN, CDR2 SVGIG (reference sequence).

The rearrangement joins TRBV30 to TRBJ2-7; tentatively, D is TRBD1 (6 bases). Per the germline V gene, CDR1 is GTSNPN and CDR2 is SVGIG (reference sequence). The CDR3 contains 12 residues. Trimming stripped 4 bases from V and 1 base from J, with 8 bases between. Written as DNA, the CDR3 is TGTGCCTGGACGACAGGATCCTACGAGCAGTACTTC. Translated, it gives CAWTTGSYEQYF. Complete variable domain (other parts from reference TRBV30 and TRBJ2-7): SQTIHQWPATLVQPVGSPLSLECTVEGTSNPNLYWYRQAAGRGLQLLFYSVGIGQISSEVPQNLSASRPQDRQFILSSKKLLLSDSGFYLCAWTTGSYEQYFGPGTRLTVT.

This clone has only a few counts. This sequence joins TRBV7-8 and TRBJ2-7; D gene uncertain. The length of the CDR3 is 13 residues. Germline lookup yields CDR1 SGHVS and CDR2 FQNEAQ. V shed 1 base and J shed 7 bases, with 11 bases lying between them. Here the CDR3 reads CASSLVKFREQYF. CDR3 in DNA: TGTGCCAGCAGCTTAGTAAAGTTCCGGGAGCAGTACTTC. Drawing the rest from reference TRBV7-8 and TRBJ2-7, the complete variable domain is GAGVSQSPRYKVAKRGQDVALRCDPISGHVSLFWYQQALGQGPEFLTYFQNEAQLDKSGLPSDRFFAERPEGSVSTLKIQRTQQEDSAVYLCASSLVKFREQYFGPGTRLTVT.

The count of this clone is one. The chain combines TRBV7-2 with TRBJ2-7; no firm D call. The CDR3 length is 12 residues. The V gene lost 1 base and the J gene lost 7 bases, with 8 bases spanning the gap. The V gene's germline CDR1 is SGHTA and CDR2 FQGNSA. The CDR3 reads CASSLGGSEQYF. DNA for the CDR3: TGTGCCAGCAGCTTAGGAGGTTCAGAGCAGTACTTC. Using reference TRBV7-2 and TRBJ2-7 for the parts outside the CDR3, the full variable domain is GAGVSQSPSNKVTEKGKDVELRCDPISGHTALYWYRQSLGQGLEFLIYFQGNSAPDKSGLPSDRFSAERTGGSVSTLTIQRTQQEDSAVYLCASSLGGSEQYFGPGTRLTVT.

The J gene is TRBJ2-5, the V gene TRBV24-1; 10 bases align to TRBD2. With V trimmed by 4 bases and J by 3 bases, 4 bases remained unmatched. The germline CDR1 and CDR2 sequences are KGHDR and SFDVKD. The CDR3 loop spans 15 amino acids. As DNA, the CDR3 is TGTGCCACCAGTGACTGGACTAGCGGAGAAGAGACCCAGTACTTC. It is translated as CATSDWTSGEETQYF.

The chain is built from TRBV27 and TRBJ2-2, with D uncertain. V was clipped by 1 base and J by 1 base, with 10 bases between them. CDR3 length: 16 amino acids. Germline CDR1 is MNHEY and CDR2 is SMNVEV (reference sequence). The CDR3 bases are TGTGCCAGCAGTTTATTTGGGCGCTTGAACACCGGGGAGCTGTTTTTT. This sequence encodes CASSLFGRLNTGELFF.

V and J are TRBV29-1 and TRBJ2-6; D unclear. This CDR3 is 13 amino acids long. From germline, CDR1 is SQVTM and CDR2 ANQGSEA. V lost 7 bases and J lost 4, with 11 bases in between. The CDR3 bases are TGCAGCGCCGCTCTGGCCGGGGCCAACGTCCTGACTTTC. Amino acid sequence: CSAALAGANVLTF.

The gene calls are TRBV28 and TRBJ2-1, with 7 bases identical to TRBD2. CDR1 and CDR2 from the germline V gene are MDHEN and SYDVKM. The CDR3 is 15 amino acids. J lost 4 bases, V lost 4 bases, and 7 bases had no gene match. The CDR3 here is CASSSGGIMYNEQFF. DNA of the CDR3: TGTGCCAGCAGTTCGGGGGGTATAATGTACAATGAGCAGTTCTTC.

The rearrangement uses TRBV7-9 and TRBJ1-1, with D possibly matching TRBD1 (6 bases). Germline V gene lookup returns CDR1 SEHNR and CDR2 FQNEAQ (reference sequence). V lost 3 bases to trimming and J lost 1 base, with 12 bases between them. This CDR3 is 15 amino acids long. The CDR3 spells CASSFQAGANTEAFF. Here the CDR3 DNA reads TGTGCCAGCAGCTTTCAAGCAGGGGCGAACACTGAAGCTTTCTTT.